This T cell receptor (beta chain) comes out of a study of regulatory T cells in long-lasting Graves disease. Broader study findings: Comparison showed that persistent patients shared more public clonotypes (about 2,600) than new patients (over 950).

Time point noted: persistent/refractory GD, antithyroid drugs over 5 years with positive TRAb. Scientists built the TCR library using RNA that was extracted from PBMCs. Graves' disease was diagnosed by American Thyroid Association guidelines. Patients all came to the study from an endocrinology department in Xi'an, China. Germline lookup yields CDR1 PRHDT and CDR2 FYEKMQ (reference sequence). This CDR3 region has 14 residues. V dropped 5 bases and J dropped 5; count of bases not matched to a gene: 8. CDR3 regions were amplified by Arm-PCR using iRepertoire HTBI primers to build TCR beta libraries. Each CDR3 protein is one row after TCRdb ran MiXCR on the multiplex PCR reads. The table has 650,000 to 850,000 distinct CDR3 sequences, about 30% seen once. This clonotype appeared many times. The antigen is undetermined.

This receptor was obtained from a female donor with Graves disease. Sequences were derived from peripheral blood mononuclear cells (PBMCs), sampled when the disease was refractory, from a patient treated with antithyroid drugs. The genes are TRBV13 and TRBJ1-1; 7 bases are shared with TRBD1. The CDR3 nucleotides are TGTGCCAGCAGCACAAGACAGGGCGAGACTGAAGCTTTCTTT. Protein sequence: CASSTRQGETEAFF.